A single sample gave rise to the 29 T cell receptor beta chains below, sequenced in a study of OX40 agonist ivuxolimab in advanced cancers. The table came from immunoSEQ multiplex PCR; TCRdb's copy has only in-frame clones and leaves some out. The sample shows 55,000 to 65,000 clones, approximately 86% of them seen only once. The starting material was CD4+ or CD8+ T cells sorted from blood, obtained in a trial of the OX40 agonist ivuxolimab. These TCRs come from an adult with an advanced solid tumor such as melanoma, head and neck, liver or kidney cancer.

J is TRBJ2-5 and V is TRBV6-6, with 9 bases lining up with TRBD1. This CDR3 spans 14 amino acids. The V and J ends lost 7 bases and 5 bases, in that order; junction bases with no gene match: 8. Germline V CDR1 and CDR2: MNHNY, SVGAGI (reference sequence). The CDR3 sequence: CASNPGQGWETQYF. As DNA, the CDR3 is TGTGCCAGCAACCCGGGACAGGGATGGGAGACCCAGTACTTC.

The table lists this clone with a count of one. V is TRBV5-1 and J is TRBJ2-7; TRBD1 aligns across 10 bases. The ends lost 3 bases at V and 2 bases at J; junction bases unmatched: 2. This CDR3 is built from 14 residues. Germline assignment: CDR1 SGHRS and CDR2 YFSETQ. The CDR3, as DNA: TGCGCCAGCAGCTCCGGACAGGGGGCCTACGAGCAGTACTTC. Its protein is CASSSGQGAYEQYF.

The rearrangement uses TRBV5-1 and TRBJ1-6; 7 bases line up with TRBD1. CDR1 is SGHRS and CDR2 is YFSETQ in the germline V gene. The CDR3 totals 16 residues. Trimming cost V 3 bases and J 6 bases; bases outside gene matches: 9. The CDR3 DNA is TGCGCCAGCAGCTCCACCAGGACAGGAGTTAATTCACCCCTCCACTTT. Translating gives CASSSTRTGVNSPLHF.

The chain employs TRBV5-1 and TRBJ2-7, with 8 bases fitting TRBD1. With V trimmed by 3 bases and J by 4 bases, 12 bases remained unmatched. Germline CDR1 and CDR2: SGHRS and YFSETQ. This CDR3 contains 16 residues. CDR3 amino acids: CASSSGPRDRQYEQYF. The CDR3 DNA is TGCGCCAGCAGCTCGGGGCCCCGGGACAGGCAATACGAGCAGTACTTC.

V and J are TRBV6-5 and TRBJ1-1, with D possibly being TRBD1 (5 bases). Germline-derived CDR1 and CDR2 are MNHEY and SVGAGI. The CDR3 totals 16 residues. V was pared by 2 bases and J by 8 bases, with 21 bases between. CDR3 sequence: CASSYQRIGAVAEAFF. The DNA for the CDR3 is TGTGCCAGCAGTTACCAGCGGATCGGGGCCGTTGCCGAAGCTTTCTTT.

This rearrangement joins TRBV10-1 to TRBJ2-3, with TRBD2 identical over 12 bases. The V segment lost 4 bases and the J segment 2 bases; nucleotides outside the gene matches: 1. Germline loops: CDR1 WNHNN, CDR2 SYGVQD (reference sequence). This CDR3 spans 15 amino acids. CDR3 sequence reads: CASSASGRATDTQYF. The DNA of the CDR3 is TGCGCCAGCAGTGCTAGCGGGAGGGCCACAGATACGCAGTATTTT.

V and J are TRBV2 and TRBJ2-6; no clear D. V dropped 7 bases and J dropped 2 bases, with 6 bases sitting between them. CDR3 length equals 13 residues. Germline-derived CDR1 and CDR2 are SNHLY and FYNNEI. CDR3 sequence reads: CASKSAGANVLTF. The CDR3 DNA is TGTGCCAGCAAATCTGCTGGGGCCAACGTCCTGACTTTC. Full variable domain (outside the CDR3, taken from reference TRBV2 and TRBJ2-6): EPEVTQTPSHQVTQMGQEVILRCVPISNHLYFYWYRQILGQKVEFLVSFYNNEISEKSEIFDDQFSVERPDGSNFTLKIRSTKLEDSAMYFCASKSAGANVLTFGAGSRLTVL.

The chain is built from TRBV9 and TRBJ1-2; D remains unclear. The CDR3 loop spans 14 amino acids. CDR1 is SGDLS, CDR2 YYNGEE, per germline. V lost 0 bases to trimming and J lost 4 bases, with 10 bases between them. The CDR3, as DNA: TGTGCCAGCAGCGTAGCCAGCCCCCTCTATGGCTACACCTTC. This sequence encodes CASSVASPLYGYTF.

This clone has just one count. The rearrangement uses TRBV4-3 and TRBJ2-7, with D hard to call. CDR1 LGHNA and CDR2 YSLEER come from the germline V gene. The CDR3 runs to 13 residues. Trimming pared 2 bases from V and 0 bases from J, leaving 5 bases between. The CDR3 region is CASSQNPSYEQYF. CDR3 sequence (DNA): TGCGCCAGCAGCCAAAATCCCTCCTACGAGCAGTACTTC.

The CDR3 sequence: CASSVASGQGGLGEQYF. CDR3 nucleotide sequence: TGTGCCAGCAGCGTAGCTTCGGGACAGGGTGGTTTGGGGGAGCAGTACTTC. The chain uses TRBV9 and TRBJ2-7; TRBD1 agrees at 9 bases. With V trimmed by 0 bases and J by 7 bases, 14 bases remained unmatched. This CDR3 is 17 amino acids long. Germline loops: CDR1 SGDLS, CDR2 YYNGEE.

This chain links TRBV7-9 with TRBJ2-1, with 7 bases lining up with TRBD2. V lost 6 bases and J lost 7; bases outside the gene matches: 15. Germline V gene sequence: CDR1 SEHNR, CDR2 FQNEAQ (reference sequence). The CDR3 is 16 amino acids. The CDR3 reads CASSEDGLGIKNEQFF. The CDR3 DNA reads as TGTGCCAGCAGTGAAGACGGACTAGGGATCAAGAATGAGCAGTTCTTC.

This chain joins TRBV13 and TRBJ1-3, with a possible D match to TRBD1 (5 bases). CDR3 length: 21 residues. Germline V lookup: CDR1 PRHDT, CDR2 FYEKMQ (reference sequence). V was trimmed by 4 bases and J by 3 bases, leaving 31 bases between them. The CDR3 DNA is TGTGCCAGCAGCTCCCCCCCCGGGGGGACCGGGCTCGGAGTGAGTGGAAACACCATATATTTT. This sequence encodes CASSSPPGGTGLGVSGNTIYF.

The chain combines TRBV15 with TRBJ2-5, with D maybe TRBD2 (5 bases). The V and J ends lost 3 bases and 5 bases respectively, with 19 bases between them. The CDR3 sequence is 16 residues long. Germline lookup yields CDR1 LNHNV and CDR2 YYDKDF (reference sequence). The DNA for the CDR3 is TGTGCCACCAGCAGGCCTACAGCGAGGGCTGCGGAGACCCAGTACTTC. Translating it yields CATSRPTARAAETQYF.

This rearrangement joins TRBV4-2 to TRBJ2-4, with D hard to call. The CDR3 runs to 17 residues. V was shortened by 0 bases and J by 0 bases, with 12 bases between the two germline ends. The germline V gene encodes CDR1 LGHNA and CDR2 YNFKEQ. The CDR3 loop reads CASSQELFQLAKNIQYF. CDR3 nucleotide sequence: TGTGCCAGCAGCCAAGAGCTTTTCCAACTAGCCAAAAACATTCAGTACTTC.

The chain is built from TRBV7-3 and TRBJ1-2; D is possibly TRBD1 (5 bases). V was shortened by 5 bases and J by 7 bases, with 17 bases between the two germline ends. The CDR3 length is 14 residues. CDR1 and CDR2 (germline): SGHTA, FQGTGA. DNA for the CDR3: TGTGCCAGCAGCCGGGACCCCCAGGAGGGTGGCTACACCTTC. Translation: CASSRDPQEGGYTF.

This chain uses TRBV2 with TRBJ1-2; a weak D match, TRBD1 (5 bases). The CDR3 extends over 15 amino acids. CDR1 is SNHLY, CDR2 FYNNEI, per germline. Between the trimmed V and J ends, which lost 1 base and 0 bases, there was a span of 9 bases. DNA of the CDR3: TGTGCCAGCAGTGAAGTCCAGGGCTCTAACTATGGCTACACCTTC. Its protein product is CASSEVQGSNYGYTF.

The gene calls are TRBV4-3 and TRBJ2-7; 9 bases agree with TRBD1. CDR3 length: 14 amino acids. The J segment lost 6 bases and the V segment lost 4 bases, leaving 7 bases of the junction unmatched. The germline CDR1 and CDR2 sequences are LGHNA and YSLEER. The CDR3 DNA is TGCGCCAGCAGCCGAGGGGACAGGGCGGGCGAGCAGTACTTC. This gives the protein CASSRGDRAGEQYF.

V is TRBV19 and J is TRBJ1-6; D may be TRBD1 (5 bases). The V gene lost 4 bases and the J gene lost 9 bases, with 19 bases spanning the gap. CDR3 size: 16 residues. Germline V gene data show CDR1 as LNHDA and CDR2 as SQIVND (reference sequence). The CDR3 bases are TGTGCCAGTAGTACCGGTTTGACAGTGACCCGTTCACCCCTCCACTTT. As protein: CASSTGLTVTRSPLHF.

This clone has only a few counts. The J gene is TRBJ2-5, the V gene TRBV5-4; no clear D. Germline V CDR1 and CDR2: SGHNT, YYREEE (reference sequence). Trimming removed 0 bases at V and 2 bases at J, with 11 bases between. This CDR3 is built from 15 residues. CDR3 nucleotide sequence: TGTGCCAGCAGCTTGGCGTCGGGCCCTCAAGAGACCCAGTACTTC. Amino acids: CASSLASGPQETQYF.

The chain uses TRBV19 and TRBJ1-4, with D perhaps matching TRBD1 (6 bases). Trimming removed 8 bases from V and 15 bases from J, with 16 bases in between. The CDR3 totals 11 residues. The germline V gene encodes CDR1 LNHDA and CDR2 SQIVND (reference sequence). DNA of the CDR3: TGTGCCAGTTGCGGGGGCGCTTATTTGTTTTTT. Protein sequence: CASCGGAYLFF.

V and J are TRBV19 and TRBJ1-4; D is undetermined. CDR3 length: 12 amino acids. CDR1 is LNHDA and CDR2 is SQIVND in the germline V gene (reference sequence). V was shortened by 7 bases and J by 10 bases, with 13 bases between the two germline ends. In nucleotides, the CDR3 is TGTGCCAGTAAGGAGCGGACGGCAAAACTGTTTTTT. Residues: CASKERTAKLFF.

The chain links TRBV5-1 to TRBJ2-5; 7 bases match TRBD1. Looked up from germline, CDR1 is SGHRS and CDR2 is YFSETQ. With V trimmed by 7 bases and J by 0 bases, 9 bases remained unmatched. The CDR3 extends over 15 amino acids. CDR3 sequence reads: CASRTGTANQETQYF. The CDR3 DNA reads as TGCGCCAGCCGCACCGGGACAGCCAACCAAGAGACCCAGTACTTC.

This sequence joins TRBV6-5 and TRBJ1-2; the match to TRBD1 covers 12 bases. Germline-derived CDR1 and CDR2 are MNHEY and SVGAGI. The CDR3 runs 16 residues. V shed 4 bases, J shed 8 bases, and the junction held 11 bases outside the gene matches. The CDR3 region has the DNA TGTGCCAGCAGTTCCGGGACAGGGGGCGCACGGAGCGGCTACACCTTC. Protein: CASSSGTGGARSGYTF.

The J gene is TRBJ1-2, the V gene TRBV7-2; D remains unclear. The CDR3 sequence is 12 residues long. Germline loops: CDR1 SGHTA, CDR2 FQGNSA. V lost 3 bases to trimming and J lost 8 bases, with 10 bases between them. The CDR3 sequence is CASSFPIEGYTF. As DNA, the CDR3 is TGTGCCAGCAGCTTTCCTATCGAGGGCTACACCTTC. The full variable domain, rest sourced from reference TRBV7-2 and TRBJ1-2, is GAGVSQSPSNKVTEKGKDVELRCDPISGHTALYWYRQSLGQGLEFLIYFQGNSAPDKSGLPSDRFSAERTGGSVSTLTIQRTQQEDSAVYLCASSFPIEGYTFGSGTRLTVV.

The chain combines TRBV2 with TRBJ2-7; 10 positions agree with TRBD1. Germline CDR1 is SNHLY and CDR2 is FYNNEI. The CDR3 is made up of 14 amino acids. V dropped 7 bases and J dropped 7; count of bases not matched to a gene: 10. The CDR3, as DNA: TGTGCCAGCACCAACGGACAGGGGGTGGATGAGCAGTACTTC. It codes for CASTNGQGVDEQYF.

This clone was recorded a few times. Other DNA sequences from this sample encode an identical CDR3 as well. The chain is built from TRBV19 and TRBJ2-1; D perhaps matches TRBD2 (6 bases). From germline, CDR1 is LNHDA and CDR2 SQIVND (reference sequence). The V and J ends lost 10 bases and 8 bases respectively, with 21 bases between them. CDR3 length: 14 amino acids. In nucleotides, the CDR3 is TGTGCCACCAAGTGGGGATCCCGCGGGGATGAGCAGTTCTTC. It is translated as CATKWGSRGDEQFF.

The CDR3 coding sequence is TGTGCCAGCAGCACAGGGGCGGGGGACATTCAGTACTTC. This gives the protein CASSTGAGDIQYF. V usage is TRBV11-3 and J usage is TRBJ2-4; perhaps D is TRBD1 or TRBD2 (7 bases each). V lost 5 bases, J lost 8 bases, and 13 bases lay in between. Germline CDR1 SGHNT, CDR2 YENEEA. CDR3 size: 13 residues.

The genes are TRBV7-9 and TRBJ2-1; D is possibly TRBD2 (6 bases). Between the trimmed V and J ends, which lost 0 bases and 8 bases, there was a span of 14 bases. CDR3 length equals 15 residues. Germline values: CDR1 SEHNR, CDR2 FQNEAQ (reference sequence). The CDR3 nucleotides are TGTGCCAGCAGCTTAGCAGGGGAGGACCGGGATGAGCAGTTCTTC. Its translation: CASSLAGEDRDEQFF.

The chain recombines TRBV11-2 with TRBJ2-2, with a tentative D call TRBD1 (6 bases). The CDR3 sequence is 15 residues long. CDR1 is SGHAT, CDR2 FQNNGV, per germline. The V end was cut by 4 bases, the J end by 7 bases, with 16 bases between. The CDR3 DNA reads TGTGCCAGCAGCTCGCTACAGGGTGCGTTCGGGGAGCTGTTTTTT. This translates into CASSSLQGAFGELFF.